This T cell receptor beta chain was profiled in a study of blood T cell repertoires in COVID-19. Overall study: The United States, Italy and Spain were the sources of the acute and convalescent COVID-19 samples. From T cells, B-cell-depleted T cells, or PBMCs came the material, which was cDNA or gDNA.

Original analysis: Researchers report that nucleated cell counts were estimated from reference gene primer amplification. This table comes from immunoSEQ multiplex PCR, and its TCRdb copy is limited to in-frame clones, with some not included. That table supplies the V and J calls and clone size; D and trimming were determined from the DNA. In the table there are roughly 260,000 clones, 88% of which are singletons. The V and J ends lost 0 bases and 2 bases respectively, with 11 bases between them. Germline loops: CDR1 LNHNV, CDR2 YYDKDF (reference sequence). The CDR3 loop spans 15 amino acids. The genes are TRBV15 and TRBJ2-7; D not certain. The source of this sequence is a man aged 60 to 75 who had recovered from COVID-19. Specimen: peripheral blood. Here the CDR3 DNA reads TGTGCCACCAGCAGAGATCGGGTTTTAACCTACGAGCAGTACTTC. It specifies CATSRDRVLTYEQYF.